This T cell receptor beta chain appears in the sequencing data of a study of T cell responses to AZD1222 COVID-19 vaccine. Points from the study as a whole: Recipients of AZD1222 seropositive at baseline numbered only 6 or 7. Clonal diversity may have been underestimated in mostly white British donors. Close to half of spike-specific TCRs reportedly recognize unmutated variant regions.

Per germline, CDR1 MGHRA and CDR2 YSYEKL. With 0 bases clipped from V and 4 bases from J, the junction kept 9 bases outside the gene matches. This CDR3 has 16 amino acids. With respect to this clone: Its antigen is as yet unknown.

Clones were read by immunoSEQ multiplex PCR, and TCRdb kept only the in-frame ones, dropping some. The sample consists of 200,000 to 300,000 clones, about 92% of them appearing once. The sequence came from an adult in good health. This chain links TRBV4-1 with TRBJ2-7, with 7 bases that match TRBD1. Sample: peripheral blood, taken on day 0 of AZD1222 vaccination. CDR3 DNA: TGCGCCAGCAGCCAAGAGAAAGGGGACAGAAGATACGAGCAGTACTTC. It encodes CASSQEKGDRRYEQYF.